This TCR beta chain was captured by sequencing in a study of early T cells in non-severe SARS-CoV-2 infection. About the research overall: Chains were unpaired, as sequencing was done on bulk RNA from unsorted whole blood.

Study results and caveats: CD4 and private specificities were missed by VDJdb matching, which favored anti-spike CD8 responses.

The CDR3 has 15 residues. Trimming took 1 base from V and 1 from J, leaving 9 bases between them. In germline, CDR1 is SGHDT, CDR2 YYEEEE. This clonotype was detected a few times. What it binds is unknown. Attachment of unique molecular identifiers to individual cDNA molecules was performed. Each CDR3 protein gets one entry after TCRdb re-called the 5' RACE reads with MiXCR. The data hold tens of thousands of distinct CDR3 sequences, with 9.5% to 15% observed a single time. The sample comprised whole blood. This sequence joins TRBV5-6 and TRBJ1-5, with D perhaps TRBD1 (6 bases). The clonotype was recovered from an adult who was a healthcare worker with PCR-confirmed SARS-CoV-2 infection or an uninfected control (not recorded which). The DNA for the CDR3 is TGTGCCAGCAGCTTGCGTAGGGGGAGCAATCAGCCCCAGCATTTT. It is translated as CASSLRRGSNQPQHF.